A selection of T cell receptor beta chains follows, all from one sample in a study of identical twins. In TCRdb, the 5' RACE reads were re-called with MiXCR into one record per CDR3 protein. The table has under 800,000 distinct CDR3 sequences, 21% seen once. The data were also submitted as part of a second study, on T cells expressing NK-cell markers.

The sequencing input was PBMCs. The receptors shown here come from a woman between 18 and 29 years old in good health. Each CDR3 is given with its conserved first and last residue. A D gene is named only where the DNA matches it firmly. The size entry is marked missing in some rows and otherwise reads once, few, many or a size class.

clone size	D gene	V gene	J gene	CDR3 DNA	CDR3 protein
NA	NA	TRBV12-3/TRBV12-4	TRBJ1-2	TGTGCCAGCAGTTTTGCATTATCGCCCTATGGCTACACCTTC	CASSFALSPYGYTF
few	NA	TRBV12-3/TRBV12-4	TRBJ1-4	TGTGCCAGCAGTTCAAAAGGGGGGCGGGAAAAACTGTTTTTT	CASSSKGGREKLFF
few	NA	TRBV6-2/TRBV6-3	TRBJ2-1	TGTGCCAGCAGTTACTCTACCAGGGGTAATGAGCAGTTCTTC	CASSYSTRGNEQFF
few	NA	TRBV29-1	TRBJ2-3	TGCAGCATCTACGACGCAGGACGTAACAGCGATACGCAGTATTTT	CSIYDAGRNSDTQYF
many	NA	TRBV20-1	TRBJ1-1	TGCAGTGCTAGCCCCCGGGTCCCTGGACCTGAAGCTTTCTTT	CSASPRVPGPEAFF
once	NA	TRBV4-1	TRBJ2-1	TGCGCCAGCAGCCAAGATACTCGGAGCTCCTACAATGAGCAGTTCTTC	CASSQDTRSSYNEQFF
NA	NA	TRBV5-1	TRBJ2-6	TGCGCCAGCAGCCCCGGAGGTAGCCTCTCTGGGGCCAACGTCCTGACTTTC	CASSPGGSLSGANVLTF
NA	TRBD1	TRBV6-1	TRBJ2-7	TGTGCCAGCAGCCAATTGACAGGGTTCGGCTACGAGCAGTACTTC	CASSQLTGFGYEQYF
few	NA	TRBV7-9	TRBJ2-7	TGTGCCAGCAGCCCGCCGACTAGTAGCTACGAGCAGTACTTC	CASSPPTSSYEQYF
many	NA	TRBV4-1	TRBJ1-3	TGCGCCAGCAGCCAGGGCACCAACTCTGGAAACACCATATATTTT	CASSQGTNSGNTIYF
NA	NA	TRBV25-1	TRBJ2-3	TGTGCCAGCGGCCAAGAGGCGCAGTATTTT	CASGQEAQYF
NA	NA	TRBV10-3	TRBJ2-7	TGTGCCATCAGTGAAGGAGTTCTCTACGAGCAGTACTTC	CAISEGVLYEQYF
few	NA	TRBV7-8	TRBJ2-7	TGTGCCAGCAGCTTGAGGTTTAGCGAGCAGTACTTC	CASSLRFSEQYF
few	NA	TRBV7-2	TRBJ2-1	TGTGCCAGCAGCTCTGGGCGATCCGGCAATGAGCAGTTCTTC	CASSSGRSGNEQFF
many	TRBD1	TRBV20-1	TRBJ2-2	TGCAGTGCCGAGTCCGGGACAGAACTCACCGGGGAGCTGTTTTTT	CSAESGTELTGELFF
NA	TRBD1	TRBV5-1	TRBJ2-7	TGCGCCAGCAGCCGAGGGACAGAGACCTACGAGCAGTACTTC	CASSRGTETYEQYF
few	NA	TRBV5-1	TRBJ1-5	TGCGCCAGCAGCTTGGATGGGACACGTCAGCCCCAGCATTTT	CASSLDGTRQPQHF